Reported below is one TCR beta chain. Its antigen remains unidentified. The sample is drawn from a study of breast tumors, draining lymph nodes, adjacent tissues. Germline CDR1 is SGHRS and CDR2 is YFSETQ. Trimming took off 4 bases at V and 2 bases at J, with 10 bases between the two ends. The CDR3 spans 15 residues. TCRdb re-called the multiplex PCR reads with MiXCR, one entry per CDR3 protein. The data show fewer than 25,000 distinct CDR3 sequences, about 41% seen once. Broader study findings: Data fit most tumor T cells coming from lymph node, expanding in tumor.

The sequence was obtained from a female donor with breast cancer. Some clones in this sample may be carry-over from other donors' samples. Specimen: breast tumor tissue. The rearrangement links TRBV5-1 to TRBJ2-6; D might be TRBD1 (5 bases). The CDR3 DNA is TGCGCCAGCAGCCGGAAGGGGACTGGGGCCAACGTCCTGACTTTC. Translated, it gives CASSRKGTGANVLTF.